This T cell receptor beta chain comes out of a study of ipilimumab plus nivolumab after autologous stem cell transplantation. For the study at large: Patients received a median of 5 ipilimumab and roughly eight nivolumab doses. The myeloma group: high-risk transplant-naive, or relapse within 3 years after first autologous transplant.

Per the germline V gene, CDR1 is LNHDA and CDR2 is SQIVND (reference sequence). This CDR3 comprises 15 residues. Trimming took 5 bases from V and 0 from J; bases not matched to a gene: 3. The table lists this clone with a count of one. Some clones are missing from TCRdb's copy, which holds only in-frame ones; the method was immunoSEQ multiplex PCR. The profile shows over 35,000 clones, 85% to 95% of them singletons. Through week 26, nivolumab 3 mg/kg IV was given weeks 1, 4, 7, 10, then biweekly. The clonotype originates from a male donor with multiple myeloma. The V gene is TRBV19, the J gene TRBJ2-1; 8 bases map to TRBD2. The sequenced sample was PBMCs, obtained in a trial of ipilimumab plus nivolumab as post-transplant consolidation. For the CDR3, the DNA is TGTGCCAGTAGTTTTAGCGGGAACTCCTACAATGAGCAGTTCTTC. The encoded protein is CASSFSGNSYNEQFF.